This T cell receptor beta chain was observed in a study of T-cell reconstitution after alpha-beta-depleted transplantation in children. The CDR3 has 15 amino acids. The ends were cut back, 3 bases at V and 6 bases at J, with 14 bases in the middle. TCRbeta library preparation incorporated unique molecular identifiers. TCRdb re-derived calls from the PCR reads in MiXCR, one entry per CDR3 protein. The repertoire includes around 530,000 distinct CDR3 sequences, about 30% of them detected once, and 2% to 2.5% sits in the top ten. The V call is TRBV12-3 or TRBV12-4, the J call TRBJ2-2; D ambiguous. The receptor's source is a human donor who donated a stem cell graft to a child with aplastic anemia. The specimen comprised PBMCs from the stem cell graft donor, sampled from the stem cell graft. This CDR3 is CASSLAQRPAGELFF. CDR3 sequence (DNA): TGTGCCAGCAGTTTGGCGCAACGCCCCGCCGGGGAGCTGTTTTTT.